The 30 T cell receptor beta chains in this list originate from one sample, sequenced in a study of T-cell memory formation after mild COVID-19. In TCRdb, the 5' RACE reads were re-called with MiXCR into one record per CDR3 protein. The profile covers 560,000 or so distinct CDR3 sequences, with roughly 17% appearing a single time and about 7.5% taken by the ten largest. The sample comprised PBMCs or a T cell subset sorted from them (not recorded which). The receptors come from an adult woman who had mild COVID-19 (a few samples of this study predate the infection). Cell type and time point are not known.

The rearrangement uses TRBV4-1 and TRBJ2-7; 7 bases fit TRBD1. The V gene end was trimmed by 4 bases and the J gene end by 0 bases; junction bases not matched to a gene: 6. The CDR3 covers 15 residues. Looked up from germline, CDR1 is MGHRA and CDR2 is YSYEKL. DNA for the CDR3: TGCGCCAGCAGCCCGCAATGGGACAGCTCCTACGAGCAGTACTTC. It specifies CASSPQWDSSYEQYF.

The V gene is TRBV10-3, the J gene TRBJ2-1, with D perhaps TRBD2 (7 bases). The V and J ends lost 11 bases and 1 base respectively, with 15 bases between them. The CDR3 spans 14 residues. Germline-derived CDR1 and CDR2 are ENHRY and SYGVKD. The CDR3 DNA follows: TGTGCCGTCGGCGGGGGCAAATCCTACAATGAGCAGTTCTTC. Its protein is CAVGGGKSYNEQFF.

This clonotype was observed a few times. The genes are TRBV7-9 and TRBJ2-7, with D hard to call. The CDR3 covers 13 residues. Germline V gene sequence: CDR1 SEHNR, CDR2 FQNEAQ (reference sequence). Trimming shortened V by 0 bases and J by 5 bases, and 8 bases separated the two germline ends. CDR3 in DNA: TGTGCCAGCAGCTTAGCGCATGGGGACGAGCAGTACTTC. Protein sequence: CASSLAHGDEQYF.

The table lists this clonotype with a few counts. This rearrangement joins TRBV5-6 to TRBJ1-2, with 7 bases lining up with TRBD1. CDR3 length: 13 residues. Trimming cost V 4 bases and J 7 bases; bases outside gene matches: 7. The germline V gene encodes CDR1 SGHDT and CDR2 YYEEEE. In nucleotides, the CDR3 is TGTGCCAGCAGCCTACGACAGGGACGTGGCTACACCTTC. Translating gives CASSLRQGRGYTF.

The sample holds a few counts of this clonotype. The chain couples TRBV5-1 to TRBJ1-1; TRBD1 aligns across 8 bases. Germline CDR1 and CDR2: SGHRS and YFSETQ. The CDR3 totals 14 residues. V trimming: 4 bases; J trimming: 11 bases; junction bases outside the gene matches: 13. The chain's CDR3 is CASSLPGTGELAFF. DNA for the CDR3: TGCGCCAGCAGCCTACCCGGGACAGGAGAACTGGCTTTCTTT.

This clonotype was seen a few times. This chain links TRBV27 with TRBJ1-1; perhaps TRBD1 as D (5 bases). The CDR3 covers 13 residues. Trimming cost V 5 bases and J 6 bases, with 13 bases left between them. Germline CDR1 is MNHEY and CDR2 is SMNVEV (reference sequence). CDR3 loop: CASSPGGSAEAFF. The CDR3 nucleotides are TGTGCCAGCAGTCCCGGGGGGTCAGCTGAAGCTTTCTTT.

The chain carries TRBV5-4 and TRBJ2-3, with D maybe TRBD1 (5 bases). With 0 bases removed from V and 2 bases from J, the gap between germline ends came to 10 bases. Per germline, CDR1 SGHNT and CDR2 YYREEE (reference sequence). The CDR3 consists of 15 residues. This CDR3 reads CASSLDSRVTDTQYF. CDR3 DNA sequence: TGTGCCAGCAGCTTGGATAGCAGGGTCACAGATACGCAGTATTTT.

This clonotype was seen a few times. V usage is TRBV24-1 and J usage is TRBJ2-7; no clear D. Germline assignment: CDR1 KGHDR and CDR2 SFDVKD. Trimming pared 2 bases from V and 5 bases from J, leaving 3 bases between. The CDR3 is made up of 11 amino acids. The CDR3 is CATSDWDEQYF. As DNA, the CDR3 is TGTGCCACCAGTGATTGGGACGAGCAGTACTTC.

There are a few counts of this clonotype. The CDR3 loop reads CASSPLQWDQPQHF. CDR3 nucleotide sequence: TGTGCCAGCAGTCCTCTCCAGTGGGATCAGCCCCAGCATTTT. The rearrangement joins TRBV12-3 or TRBV12-4 to TRBJ1-5; no reliable D call. The CDR3 has 14 residues. With 5 bases removed from V and 5 bases from J, the gap between germline ends came to 13 bases.

This clonotype was observed once. This may be a read error, as it is one base from a much larger clone. This rearrangement joins TRBV24-1 to TRBJ2-7; tentatively, D is TRBD1 (6 bases). CDR1 is KGHDR and CDR2 is SFDVKD in the germline V gene. Trimming stripped 4 bases from V and 3 bases from J, with 12 bases between. The CDR3 is 14 residues long. CDR3 sequence (DNA): TGTGCCACCAGTGACCCAGGACAGTACTACGAGCAGTACTTC. Translated, it gives CATSDPGQYYEQYF.

This clonotype showed up just a few times. The DNA is left out, because the CDR3 cannot be placed on it with certainty; the CDR3 is given as TCRdb lists it. The chain combines TRBV21-1 with TRBJ2-7; no DNA check was done on the table's D call, TRBD1. TRBV21-1 is flagged as a pseudogene. From its first to its last residue, the CDR3 has 16 amino acids. CDR3 region: CASSKWGQGSVYEQYF.

The chain has TRBV11-1 and TRBJ2-3; 9 positions match TRBD2. Germline V CDR1 and CDR2: SGHAT, FQDESV (reference sequence). V dropped 5 bases and J dropped 6; count of bases not matched to a gene: 9. The CDR3 runs 15 residues. CDR3 sequence: CASSPLAGSGDTQYF. CDR3 nucleotides: TGTGCCAGCAGCCCTCTAGCGGGATCCGGGGATACGCAGTATTTT.

The chain uses TRBV12-3 or TRBV12-4 and TRBJ2-1; D gene unclear. The ends were cut back, 5 bases at V and 4 bases at J, with 12 bases in the middle. The CDR3 extends over 14 amino acids. CDR3 DNA sequence: TGTGCCAGCAGTCTCCGCAACTGGTACAATGAGCAGTTCTTC. As protein: CASSLRNWYNEQFF.

The genes are TRBV27 and TRBJ1-1; TRBD1 agrees at 8 bases. The junction had 8 bases not matched to a gene; V was cut back by 7 bases and J by 4 bases. From germline, CDR1 is MNHEY and CDR2 SMNVEV (reference sequence). The CDR3 length is 14 residues. CDR3 nucleotides: TGTGCCAGCATTCAGGGGGCATGGGGCACTGAAGCTTTCTTT. Translating gives CASIQGAWGTEAFF.

The CDR3 protein is CASRFEGGELFF. CDR3 in DNA: TGTGCCAGCCGCTTTGAAGGAGGGGAACTGTTTTTT. The chain carries TRBV12-3 or TRBV12-4 and TRBJ1-4, with D tentatively TRBD1 (5 bases). The CDR3 consists of 12 residues. Trimming left V 8 bases short and J 12 bases short, with 16 bases between.

This clonotype appeared many times. The gene calls are TRBV7-8 and TRBJ1-1, with a tentative D call TRBD1 (5 bases). The germline gives CDR1 SGHVS, CDR2 FQNEAQ. V shed 2 bases and J shed 6 bases, with 16 bases lying between them. This CDR3 is 15 amino acids long. CDR3 residues: CASSLYRWGVAEAFF. In DNA form, the CDR3 reads TGTGCCAGCAGCTTATACAGGTGGGGGGTTGCTGAAGCTTTCTTT. Looking up the rest from reference TRBV7-8 and TRBJ1-1 gives the full variable domain: GAGVSQSPRYKVAKRGQDVALRCDPISGHVSLFWYQQALGQGPEFLTYFQNEAQLDKSGLPSDRFFAERPEGSVSTLKIQRTQQEDSAVYLCASSLYRWGVAEAFFGQGTRLTVV.

This clonotype has more than one count but fewer than ten. This chain links TRBV9 with TRBJ1-4; D is perhaps TRBD1 (5 bases). CDR3 length: 14 residues. Trimming stripped 3 bases from V and 6 bases from J, with 12 bases between. The germline V gene encodes CDR1 SGDLS and CDR2 YYNGEE. The CDR3 loop is CASSEQALDEKLFF. The CDR3 coding sequence is TGTGCCAGCAGCGAACAGGCTCTGGATGAAAAACTGTTTTTT.

The rearrangement uses TRBV4-1 and TRBJ1-1, with 8 nucleotides matching TRBD1. J gave up 1 base and V 4 bases, and 11 bases lay outside the gene matches. Germline V gene lookup returns CDR1 MGHRA and CDR2 YSYEKL. This CDR3 is 17 amino acids long. The CDR3 DNA sequence: TGCGCCAGCAGCCGAGGGACAGGCTTTAACTGGAACACTGAAGCTTTCTTT. It codes for CASSRGTGFNWNTEAFF.

The V call is TRBV9, the J call TRBJ2-5; no definite D call. V lost 0 bases, J lost 8 bases, and 8 bases lay in between. In germline, CDR1 is SGDLS, CDR2 YYNGEE. CDR3 length: 12 amino acids. This CDR3 reads CASSVAQTTQYF. For the CDR3, the DNA is TGTGCCAGCAGCGTAGCACAAACAACCCAGTACTTC. The full variable domain, rest sourced from reference TRBV9 and TRBJ2-5, is DSGVTQTPKHLITATGQRVTLRCSPRSGDLSVYWYQQSLDQGLQFLIQYYNGEERAKGNILERFSAQQFPDLHSELNLSSLELGDSALYFCASSVAQTTQYFGPGTRLLVL.

This chain uses TRBV5-6 with TRBJ2-3; D is uncertain. CDR3 length: 14 amino acids. The germline V gene has CDR1 SGHDT and CDR2 YYEEEE. V dropped 0 bases and J dropped 2 bases, with 7 bases sitting between them. CDR3 in amino acids: CASSLGTLTDTQYF. Here the CDR3 DNA reads TGTGCCAGCAGCTTGGGGACCCTCACAGATACGCAGTATTTT.

This clonotype was seen repeatedly, ten times or more. The V gene is TRBV5-1, the J gene TRBJ1-2, with TRBD1 matching 7 bases. Per the germline V gene, CDR1 is SGHRS and CDR2 is YFSETQ. The J segment lost 0 bases and the V segment lost 0 bases, leaving 2 bases of the junction unmatched. This CDR3 spans 15 amino acids. The DNA of the CDR3 is TGCGCCAGCAGCTTGGGACAGGGACCTAACTATGGCTACACCTTC. Amino acids: CASSLGQGPNYGYTF.

This clonotype was detected many times. V gene TRBV24-1 combines with J gene TRBJ2-1; 11 bases match TRBD1. The germline CDR1 and CDR2 sequences are KGHDR and SFDVKD. There are 17 residues in the CDR3. V lost 4 bases, J lost 8 bases, and 12 bases stayed unmatched. The chain's CDR3 is CATSDPNPGQGGDEQFF. CDR3 DNA sequence: TGTGCCACCAGTGACCCTAACCCGGGACAGGGGGGTGATGAGCAGTTCTTC.

This clonotype was observed a handful of times. The rearrangement uses TRBV15 and TRBJ1-1, with D possibly being TRBD1 (6 bases). V lost 1 base, J lost 4 bases, and 16 bases lay in between. CDR1 LNHNV and CDR2 YYDKDF come from the germline V gene (reference sequence). This CDR3 is built from 16 residues. The DNA of the CDR3 is TGTGCCACCAGCAGAGTGGGGGGCAGTCGAGGCACTGAAGCTTTCTTT. This sequence encodes CATSRVGGSRGTEAFF.

This clonotype was counted at least ten times. V gene TRBV12-3 or TRBV12-4 combines with J gene TRBJ1-5; TRBD1 matches 10 bases. This CDR3 has 14 amino acids. V shed 3 bases and J 7 bases; nucleotides not matched to a gene: 3. CDR3 nucleotide sequence: TGTGCCAGCAGTTTCGGGACAGGGGAACAGCCCCAGCATTTT. Translating it yields CASSFGTGEQPQHF.

This clonotype was observed a few times. The chain has TRBV7-9 and TRBJ2-5; D ambiguous. Trimming cost V 5 bases and J 1 base, with 17 bases left between them. The CDR3 spans 16 residues. Germline CDR1 SEHNR, CDR2 FQNEAQ (reference sequence). The CDR3 region is CASSGEAAIGQETQYF. The CDR3 nucleotides read TGTGCCAGCAGCGGCGAGGCGGCAATCGGCCAAGAGACCCAGTACTTC.

This clonotype was picked up many times. J is TRBJ2-5 and V is TRBV5-1; a weak D match, TRBD1 (6 bases). Germline CDR1 is SGHRS and CDR2 is YFSETQ. V lost 7 bases, J lost 3 bases, and 13 bases lay in between. This CDR3 has 13 residues. CDR3 sequence reads: CASGLQGEETQYF. In DNA, the CDR3 is TGCGCCAGCGGTCTACAGGGAGAAGAGACCCAGTACTTC.

This clonotype was seen a few times. The rearrangement joins TRBV6-5 to TRBJ2-3; either TRBD1 or TRBD2 may supply D (5 bases each). Germline loops: CDR1 MNHEY, CDR2 SVGAGI. The germline V and J ends were trimmed by 6 bases and 4 bases, with 11 bases remaining between them. CDR3 length: 13 amino acids. CDR3 in DNA: TGTGCCAGCAGGGTCGTGGGGGCAGATACGCAGTATTTT. Its protein is CASRVVGADTQYF.

This clonotype has a handful of counts. The V and J genes are TRBV20-1 and TRBJ2-5, with a weak D call TRBD2 (7 bases). The ends were cut back, 6 bases at V and 0 bases at J, with 14 bases in the middle. The CDR3 is 14 amino acids. Germline V gene lookup returns CDR1 DFQATT and CDR2 SNEGSKA (reference sequence). The CDR3 loop is CSAWGGAYQETQYF. DNA for the CDR3: TGCAGTGCCTGGGGGGGCGCGTACCAAGAGACCCAGTACTTC.

The gene calls are TRBV19 and TRBJ1-3; D is possibly TRBD1 (5 bases). CDR1 is LNHDA and CDR2 is SQIVND in the germline V gene (reference sequence). Trimming removed 6 bases from V and 0 bases from J, with 18 bases in between. The length of the CDR3 is 17 residues. CDR3 DNA: TGTGCCAGTAGGAAAACCCCGGGACGGGCCTCTGGAAACACCATATATTTT. It codes for CASRKTPGRASGNTIYF.

This chain uses TRBV29-1 with TRBJ2-3, with 11 nucleotides matching TRBD2. There are 15 residues in the CDR3. Germline CDR1 is SQVTM and CDR2 is ANQGSEA. Losses at the gene ends were 2 bases for V and 5 bases for J; bases not matched to a gene: 6. Here the CDR3 reads CSVEKASGGIDTQYF. CDR3 in DNA: TGCAGCGTTGAAAAGGCTAGCGGGGGGATAGATACGCAGTATTTT.